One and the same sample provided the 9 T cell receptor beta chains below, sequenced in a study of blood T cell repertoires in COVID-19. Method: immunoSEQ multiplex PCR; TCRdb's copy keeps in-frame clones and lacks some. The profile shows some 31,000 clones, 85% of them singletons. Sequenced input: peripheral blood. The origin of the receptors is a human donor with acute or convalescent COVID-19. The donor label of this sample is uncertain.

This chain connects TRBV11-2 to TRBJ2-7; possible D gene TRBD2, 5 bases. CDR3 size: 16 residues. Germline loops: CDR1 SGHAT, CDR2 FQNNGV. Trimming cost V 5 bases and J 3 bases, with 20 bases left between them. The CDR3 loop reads CASSREGSGWVYEQYF. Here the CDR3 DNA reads TGTGCCAGCAGCCGAGAGGGAAGCGGATGGGTCTACGAGCAGTACTTC.

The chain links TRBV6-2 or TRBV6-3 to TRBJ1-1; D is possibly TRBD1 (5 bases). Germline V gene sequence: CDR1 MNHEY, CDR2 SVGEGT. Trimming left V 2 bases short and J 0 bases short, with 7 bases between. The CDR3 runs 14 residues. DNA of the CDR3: TGTGCCAGCAGTTACCAGGGCATGAACACTGAAGCTTTCTTT. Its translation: CASSYQGMNTEAFF.

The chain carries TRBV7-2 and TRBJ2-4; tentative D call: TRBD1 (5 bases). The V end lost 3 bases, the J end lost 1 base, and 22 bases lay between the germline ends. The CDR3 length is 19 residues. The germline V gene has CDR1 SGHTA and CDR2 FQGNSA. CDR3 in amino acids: CASSFDSQQGASAKNIQYF. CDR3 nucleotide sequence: TGTGCCAGCAGCTTTGACAGCCAGCAGGGCGCCTCTGCCAAAAACATTCAGTACTTC.

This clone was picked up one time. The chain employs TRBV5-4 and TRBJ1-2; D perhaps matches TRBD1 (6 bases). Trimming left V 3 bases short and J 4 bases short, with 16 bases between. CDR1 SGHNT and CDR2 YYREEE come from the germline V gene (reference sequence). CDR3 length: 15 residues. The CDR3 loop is CASSWSQGPTYGYTF. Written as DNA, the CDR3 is TGTGCCAGCAGCTGGAGTCAGGGGCCTACCTATGGCTACACCTTC.

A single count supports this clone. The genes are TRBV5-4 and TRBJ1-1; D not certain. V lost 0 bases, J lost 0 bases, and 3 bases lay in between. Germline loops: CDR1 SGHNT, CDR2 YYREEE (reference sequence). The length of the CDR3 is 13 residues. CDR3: CASSLVMNTEAFF. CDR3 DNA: TGTGCCAGCAGCTTGGTCATGAACACTGAAGCTTTCTTT.

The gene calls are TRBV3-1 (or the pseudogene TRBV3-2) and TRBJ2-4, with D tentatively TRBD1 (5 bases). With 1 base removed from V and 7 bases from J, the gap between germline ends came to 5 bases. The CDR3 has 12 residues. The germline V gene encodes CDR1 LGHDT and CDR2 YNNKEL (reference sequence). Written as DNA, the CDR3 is TGTGCCAGCAGCCAAGGGGGCAACATTCAGTACTTC. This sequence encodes CASSQGGNIQYF.

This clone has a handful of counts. CDR3: CASSLSGGEPLHF. In DNA form, the CDR3 reads TGTGCCAGCAGCTTATCGGGGGGGGAGCCCCTCCACTTT. The chain combines TRBV11-3 with TRBJ1-6, with D maybe TRBD1 (5 bases). Germline V lookup: CDR1 SGHNT, CDR2 YENEEA. The V end lost 2 bases, the J end lost 13 bases, and 12 bases lay between the germline ends. The CDR3 contains 13 residues.

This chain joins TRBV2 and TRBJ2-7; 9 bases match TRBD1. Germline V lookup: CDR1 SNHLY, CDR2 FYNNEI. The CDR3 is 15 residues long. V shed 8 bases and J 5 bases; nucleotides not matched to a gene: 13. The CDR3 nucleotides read TGTGCCAGCGCACGAAAAGGGACAGGGAAGCACGAGCAGTACTTC. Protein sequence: CASARKGTGKHEQYF.

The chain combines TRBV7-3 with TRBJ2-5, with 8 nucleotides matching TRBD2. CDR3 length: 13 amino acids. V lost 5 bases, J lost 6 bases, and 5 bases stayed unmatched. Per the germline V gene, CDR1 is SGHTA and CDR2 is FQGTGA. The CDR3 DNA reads TGTGCCAGCAGCCCGGGAGGGCACAAGACCCAGTACTTC. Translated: CASSPGGHKTQYF. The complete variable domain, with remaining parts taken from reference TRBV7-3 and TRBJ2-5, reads GAGVSQTPSNKVTEKGKYVELRCDPISGHTALYWYRQSLGQGPEFLIYFQGTGAADDSGLPNDRFFAVRPEGSVSTLKIQRTERGDSAVYLCASSPGGHKTQYFGPGTRLLVL.